This T cell receptor (beta chain) was retrieved from a study of blood T cells in healthy people across ages. J gave up 2 bases and V 0 bases, and 9 bases lay outside the gene matches. Germline V CDR1 and CDR2: SGHAT, FQNNGV. This CDR3 is built from 17 residues. For the second PCR, which ran for about 6 to 11 cycles, a sample-barcoded 5' primer and a J-beta primer mix were used. Via MiXCR, TCRdb re-called the 5' RACE reads, giving one row per CDR3 protein. The table has some 1.7 million distinct CDR3 sequences, 28% seen once. The chain links TRBV11-2 to TRBJ2-7; 8 nucleotides agree with TRBD2. Sequencing input: blood. This TCR was recovered from a woman aged 25 to 45 in good health. CDR3 sequence: CASSLDDGGRSTYEQYF. For the CDR3, the DNA is TGTGCCAGCAGCTTAGATGACGGCGGGAGGTCGACCTACGAGCAGTACTTC.